The clone carrying this T cell receptor (beta chain) was observed a handful of times. The antigen remains unidentified. The source of the sample is a study of T cells after yellow fever vaccination. MiXCR, applied by TCRdb to the 5' RACE reads, yields one record per CDR3 protein. The sample contains about 340,000 distinct CDR3 sequences, around an eighth of which appear only once. Germline trimming cut 6 bases from V and 4 bases from J; bases unmatched to any gene: 9. This CDR3 region has 15 residues. CDR1 MNHNS and CDR2 SASEGT come from the germline V gene. Study-wide findings and caveats: Clonotypes found in both CD4 and CD8 compartments made up a small share. A weaker but faster secondary response was observed, peaking on day 5 versus 15.

The starting material was CD4+ T cells sorted from PBMCs, obtained 15 days after the yellow fever booster vaccination. V and J are TRBV6-1 and TRBJ1-2, with 9 bases matching TRBD1. The receptor was derived from a man in his late teens or twenties who received the YFV17D yellow fever vaccine. The CDR3 sequence is CASSPGTGRPYGYTF. The CDR3 DNA sequence: TGTGCCAGCAGCCCCGGGACAGGGCGCCCCTATGGCTACACCTTC.